These T cell receptor beta chains were read from a single sample in a study of T cell changes during pregnancy in multiple sclerosis. The assay was immunoSEQ multiplex PCR, and TCRdb's table has in-frame clones only and misses some. The repertoire holds more than 45,000 clones, with over 90% as singletons. Source: CD4+ T cells from peripheral blood mononuclear cells, taken in the second trimester of pregnancy. These receptors all come from a female donor with multiple sclerosis, enrolled in a pregnancy study. Each CDR3 is given with its conserved first and last residue. The order of the fields is V gene, D gene, CDR3 length, clone size, J gene, CDR3 protein, CDR3 DNA. The D gene is left open where the match is weak. The listing skips clone size in some rows; elsewhere it reads once, few, many or a size class.

V: TRBV5-8
D: -
length: 15
size: once
J: TRBJ1-4
CDR3: CASSWGGGWNEKLFF
DNA: TGTGCCAGCAGCTGGGGAGGTGGCTGGAATGAAAAACTGTTTTTT

V: TRBV6-1
D: TRBD1
length: 13
size: -
J: TRBJ2-7
CDR3: CASDTGTGLSQYF
DNA: TGTGCCAGTGACACCGGGACAGGGTTGAGTCAGTACTTC

V: TRBV2
D: -
length: 13
size: -
J: TRBJ1-1
CDR3: CASSGQLNTEAFF
DNA: TGTGCCAGCAGCGGACAGCTGAACACTGAAGCTTTCTTT

V: TRBV19
D: TRBD1
length: 13
size: -
J: TRBJ2-1
CDR3: CASSIRQGDEQFF
DNA: TGTGCCAGTAGTATAAGACAGGGAGATGAGCAGTTCTTC

V: TRBV28
D: -
length: 15
size: -
J: TRBJ2-2
CDR3: CASTARGKSTGELFF
DNA: TGTGCCAGCACCGCGAGGGGGAAGTCCACCGGGGAGCTGTTTTTT

V: TRBV29-1
D: -
length: 12
size: few
J: TRBJ2-7
CDR3: CSVTSSSYEQYF
DNA: TGCAGCGTTACTAGCTCGTCCTACGAGCAGTACTTC

V: TRBV4-1
D: -
length: 13
size: -
J: TRBJ2-5
CDR3: CASSQGFQETQYF
DNA: TGCGCCAGCAGCCAAGGGTTCCAGGAGACCCAGTACTTC

V: TRBV9
D: -
length: 14
size: -
J: TRBJ1-6
CDR3: CASSVGSTDSPLHF
DNA: TGTGCCAGCAGCGTAGGTTCGACAGATTCACCCCTCCACTTT

V: TRBV11-3
D: -
length: 14
size: -
J: TRBJ2-2
CDR3: CASSLGFGAGELFF
DNA: -

V: TRBV5-4
D: TRBD1
length: 15
size: once
J: TRBJ2-3
CDR3: CASSLIDRADDTQYF
DNA: TGTGCCAGCAGCTTGATTGACAGGGCGGACGATACGCAGTATTTT

V: TRBV7-3
D: TRBD2
length: 19
size: -
J: TRBJ2-4
CDR3: CASSLVGTSLGGAKNIQYF
DNA: TGTGCCAGCAGCTTAGTCGGGACTAGCCTCGGCGGTGCCAAAAACATTCAGTACTTC

V: TRBV7-2
D: -
length: 18
size: -
J: TRBJ2-3
CDR3: CASSFRSLANSFKDTQYF
DNA: TGTGCCAGCAGCTTTAGATCCCTAGCGAATAGTTTCAAAGATACGCAGTATTTT

V: TRBV27
D: -
length: 13
size: -
J: TRBJ2-3
CDR3: CASRPLETDTQYF
DNA: TGTGCCAGCAGGCCTTTGGAGACAGATACGCAGTATTTT

V: TRBV10-3
D: TRBD2
length: 15
size: -
J: TRBJ2-2
CDR3: CAISERAGVAGELFF
DNA: TGTGCCATCAGTGAGCGAGCGGGGGTGGCCGGGGAGCTGTTTTTT

V: TRBV30
D: TRBD1
length: 14
size: -
J: TRBJ1-5
CDR3: CAWSAGDRAQPQHF
DNA: TGTGCCTGGAGTGCAGGCGACAGGGCTCAGCCCCAGCATTTT

V: TRBV10-3
D: -
length: 13
size: -
J: TRBJ2-5
CDR3: CAISESSQETQYF
DNA: TGTGCCATCAGTGAGTCGTCACAAGAGACCCAGTACTTC

V: TRBV6-6
D: -
length: 13
size: -
J: TRBJ1-5
CDR3: CASSYATDQPQHF
DNA: TGTGCCAGCAGTTACGCAACAGATCAGCCCCAGCATTTT

V: TRBV6-5
D: -
length: 15
size: -
J: TRBJ1-2
CDR3: CASSYSKGRGYGYTF
DNA: TGTGCCAGCAGTTACTCGAAGGGGCGGGGCTATGGCTACACCTTC

V: TRBV10-2
D: TRBD1
length: 13
size: -
J: TRBJ2-7
CDR3: CASSRTGFYEQYF
DNA: TGCGCCAGCAGTCGGACAGGGTTCTACGAGCAGTACTTC

V: TRBV19
D: TRBD1
length: 16
size: -
J: TRBJ1-2
CDR3: CASSTQSQGARFGYTF
DNA: TGTGCCAGTAGTACCCAAAGCCAGGGGGCCAGATTCGGCTACACCTTC

V: TRBV28
D: -
length: 14
size: once
J: TRBJ1-2
CDR3: CASCPGQPLEGYTF
DNA: TGTGCCAGCTGCCCCGGACAGCCATTGGAGGGCTACACCTTC

V: TRBV19
D: TRBD1
length: 14
size: -
J: TRBJ1-2
CDR3: CASSLRQGHYGYTF
DNA: TGTGCCAGTAGTCTCCGACAGGGTCACTATGGCTACACCTTC

V: TRBV11-2
D: TRBD2
length: 14
size: -
J: TRBJ2-5
CDR3: CASSFSGGAETQYF
DNA: TGTGCCAGCAGCTTTAGCGGGGGGGCGGAGACCCAGTACTTC

V: TRBV10-3
D: TRBD1
length: 14
size: -
J: TRBJ2-1
CDR3: CATATGQGVNEQFF
DNA: TGTGCCACCGCAACCGGACAGGGGGTTAATGAGCAGTTCTTC

V: TRBV18
D: TRBD1
length: 15
size: once
J: TRBJ2-2
CDR3: CASSPRAGGTGELFF
DNA: TGTGCCAGCTCACCAAGGGCAGGGGGCACCGGGGAGCTGTTTTTT

V: TRBV2
D: TRBD1
length: 13
size: once
J: TRBJ1-1
CDR3: CASCLETGLRAFF
DNA: TGTGCCAGCTGTCTCGAGACAGGGTTGAGAGCTTTCTTT

V: TRBV15
D: -
length: 15
size: -
J: TRBJ2-5
CDR3: CATSRVRGIQETQYF
DNA: TGTGCCACCAGCAGAGTGAGGGGGATCCAAGAGACCCAGTACTTC

V: TRBV19
D: TRBD2
length: 18
size: -
J: TRBJ2-7
CDR3: CASSISGTSGYSSYEQYF
DNA: TGTGCCAGTAGTATATCAGGAACTAGCGGGTATAGCTCCTACGAGCAGTACTTC

V: TRBV5-5
D: -
length: 15
size: -
J: TRBJ1-2
CDR3: CASIFHPTANYGYTF
DNA: TGTGCCAGCATCTTCCACCCCACAGCAAACTATGGCTACACCTTC

V: TRBV6-1
D: TRBD1
length: 14
size: -
J: TRBJ1-1
CDR3: CASSVTGGFTEAFF
DNA: TGTGCCAGCAGTGTAACAGGGGGCTTCACTGAAGCTTTCTTT

V: TRBV11-2
D: -
length: 17
size: -
J: TRBJ1-5
CDR3: CASSLAAGQYSNQPQHF
DNA: TGTGCCAGCAGCTTAGCGGCCGGACAATATAGCAATCAGCCCCAGCATTTT

V: TRBV5-4
D: -
length: 12
size: -
J: TRBJ2-3
CDR3: CASSLTSDTQYF
DNA: TGTGCCAGCAGCTTGACATCGGATACGCAGTATTTT

V: TRBV6-5
D: TRBD1
length: 13
size: -
J: TRBJ1-1
CDR3: CASNPRQGPEAFF
DNA: TGTGCCAGCAATCCTAGACAGGGGCCTGAAGCTTTCTTT

V: TRBV11-3
D: -
length: 15
size: -
J: TRBJ2-6
CDR3: CASSFGGSGANVLTF
DNA: TGTGCCAGCAGCTTCGGGGGCTCTGGGGCCAACGTCCTGACTTTC

V: TRBV6-5
D: TRBD1
length: 14
size: -
J: TRBJ1-2
CDR3: CASTRSGTEYGYTF
DNA: TGTGCCAGCACCCGTTCCGGGACAGAATATGGCTACACCTTC

V: TRBV9
D: TRBD2
length: 18
size: -
J: TRBJ2-7
CDR3: CASGPGGGWGTHSYEQYF
DNA: TGTGCCAGCGGCCCTGGGGGAGGGTGGGGGACCCACTCCTACGAGCAGTACTTC

V: TRBV28
D: TRBD1
length: 13
size: once
J: TRBJ1-2
CDR3: CASSSGQIYGYTF
DNA: TGTGCCAGCAGTTCGGGACAGATCTATGGCTACACCTTC

V: TRBV4-2
D: -
length: 16
size: -
J: TRBJ1-4
CDR3: CASSPQDVTTNEKLFF
DNA: TGTGCCAGCAGCCCACAGGACGTCACAACTAATGAAAAACTGTTTTTT

V: TRBV5-1
D: TRBD1
length: 13
size: -
J: TRBJ2-7
CDR3: CASRPRQGIEQYF
DNA: TGCGCCAGCAGGCCTAGACAGGGGATCGAGCAGTACTTC

V: TRBV10-3
D: -
length: 13
size: -
J: TRBJ1-3
CDR3: CAISAGDGNTIYF
DNA: TGTGCCATCAGTGCCGGGGATGGAAACACCATATATTTT

V: TRBV5-4
D: -
length: 14
size: -
J: TRBJ2-7
CDR3: CASSLAGPRGEQYF
DNA: TGTGCCAGCAGCTTGGCGGGACCACGGGGGGAGCAGTACTTC

V: TRBV4-1
D: -
length: 14
size: -
J: TRBJ2-3
CDR3: CASSQVQRTDTQYF
DNA: TGCGCCAGCAGCCAAGTACAGCGCACAGATACGCAGTATTTT

V: TRBV19
D: -
length: 13
size: -
J: TRBJ1-2
CDR3: CATTGLTAYGYTF
DNA: TGTGCCACCACAGGTCTCACGGCTTATGGCTACACCTTC

V: TRBV19
D: -
length: 15
size: -
J: TRBJ2-4
CDR3: CASSATPPGKNIQYF
DNA: TGTGCCAGTAGCGCTACCCCCCCAGGCAAAAACATTCAGTACTTC

V: TRBV5-1
D: TRBD1
length: 14
size: -
J: TRBJ2-7
CDR3: CASSFRTGDYEQYF
DNA: TGCGCCAGCAGCTTCCGGACAGGGGACTACGAGCAGTACTTC

V: TRBV6-5
D: -
length: 16
size: -
J: TRBJ2-6
CDR3: CASSYWAGAGANVLTF
DNA: TGTGCCAGCAGTTACTGGGCAGGGGCTGGGGCCAACGTCCTGACTTTC

V: TRBV5-1
D: -
length: 16
size: -
J: TRBJ1-1
CDR3: CASSEGGGARGTEAFF
DNA: TGCGCCAGCAGCGAAGGGGGAGGGGCCCGTGGCACTGAAGCTTTCTTT

V: TRBV10-1
D: -
length: 13
size: once
J: TRBJ2-1
CDR3: CASSAQGRVEQFF
DNA: TGCGCCAGCAGTGCTCAGGGGCGGGTTGAGCAGTTCTTC

V: TRBV6-6
D: TRBD2
length: 16
size: -
J: TRBJ2-7
CDR3: CATDPTASGVSYEQYF
DNA: TGTGCCACCGACCCCACGGCTAGCGGGGTTTCCTACGAGCAGTACTTC

V: TRBV27
D: -
length: 14
size: -
J: TRBJ1-2
CDR3: CASSSQTGSYGYTF
DNA: TGTGCCAGCAGTTCCCAGACAGGCTCCTATGGCTACACCTTC

V: TRBV9
D: TRBD2
length: 15
size: -
J: TRBJ2-1
CDR3: CASSADSGALREQFF
DNA: TGTGCCAGCAGCGCCGATAGCGGGGCTCTAAGAGAGCAGTTCTTC

V: TRBV6-5
D: -
length: 15
size: -
J: TRBJ1-6
CDR3: CASRMNQADHSPLHF
DNA: TGTGCCAGCAGAATGAATCAGGCTGACCATTCACCCCTCCACTTT

V: TRBV7-9
D: -
length: 15
size: once
J: TRBJ2-3
CDR3: CASSPRTPPLDTQYF
DNA: TGTGCCAGCAGCCCTCGGACTCCCCCCCTGGATACGCAGTATTTT

V: TRBV6-1
D: -
length: 14
size: -
J: TRBJ2-7
CDR3: CASSPVWGRVEQYF
DNA: TGTGCCAGCAGTCCCGTTTGGGGGCGGGTGGAGCAGTACTTC

V: TRBV7-6
D: -
length: 13
size: -
J: TRBJ1-5
CDR3: CASSLQSNQPQHF
DNA: TGTGCCAGCAGCTTGCAGAGCAATCAGCCCCAGCATTTT

V: TRBV19
D: -
length: 13
size: -
J: TRBJ1-1
CDR3: CASTRLGTAIAFF
DNA: TGTGCCAGTACCCGTCTTGGCACAGCCATTGCTTTCTTT

V: TRBV23-1
D: -
length: 17
size: -
J: TRBJ1-6
CDR3: CASSQRGHRNRHSPLHF
DNA: TGCGCCAGCAGTCAGCGCGGACACCGCAACCGTCATTCACCCCTCCACTTT